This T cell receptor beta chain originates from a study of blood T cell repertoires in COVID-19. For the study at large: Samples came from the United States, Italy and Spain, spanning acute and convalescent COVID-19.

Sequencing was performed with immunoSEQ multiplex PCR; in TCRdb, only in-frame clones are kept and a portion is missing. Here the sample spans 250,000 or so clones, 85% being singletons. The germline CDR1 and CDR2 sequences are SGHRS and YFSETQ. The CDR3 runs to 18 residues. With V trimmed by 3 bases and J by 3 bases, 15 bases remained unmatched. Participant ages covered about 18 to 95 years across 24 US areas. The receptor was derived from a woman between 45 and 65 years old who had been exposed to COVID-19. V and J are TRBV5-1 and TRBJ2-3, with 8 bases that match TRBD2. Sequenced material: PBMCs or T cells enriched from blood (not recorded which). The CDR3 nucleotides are TGCGCCAGCAGCTCCCAACCGGCTAGCGGGCAAAGGACAGATACGCAGTATTTT. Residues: CASSSQPASGQRTDTQYF.